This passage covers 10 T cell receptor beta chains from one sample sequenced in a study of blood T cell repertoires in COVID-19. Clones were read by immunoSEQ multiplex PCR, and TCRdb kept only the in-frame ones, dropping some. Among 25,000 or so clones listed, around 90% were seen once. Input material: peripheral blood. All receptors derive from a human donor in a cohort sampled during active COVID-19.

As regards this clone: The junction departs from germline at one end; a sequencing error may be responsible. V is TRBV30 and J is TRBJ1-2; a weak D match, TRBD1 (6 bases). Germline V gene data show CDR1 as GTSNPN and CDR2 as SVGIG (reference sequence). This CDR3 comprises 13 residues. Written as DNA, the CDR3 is TGTGCCGGGAGGACGACAGGCAACTATGGCTACACCTTC. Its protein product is CAGRTTGNYGYTF.

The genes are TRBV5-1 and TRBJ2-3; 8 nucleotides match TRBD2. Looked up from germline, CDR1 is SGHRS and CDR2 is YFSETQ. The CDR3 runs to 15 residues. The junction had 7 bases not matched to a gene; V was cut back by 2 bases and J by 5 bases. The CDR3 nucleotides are TGCGCCAGCAGCTTCGGGGGGGCGGATGGAGATACGCAGTATTTT. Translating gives CASSFGGADGDTQYF.

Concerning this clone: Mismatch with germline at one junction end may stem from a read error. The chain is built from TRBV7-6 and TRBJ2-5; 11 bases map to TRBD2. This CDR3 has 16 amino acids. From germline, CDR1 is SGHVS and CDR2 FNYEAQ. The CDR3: CASRLGLAGYQETQYF. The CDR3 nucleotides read TGTGCCAGCAGATTAGGACTAGCGGGTTACCAAGAGACCCAGTACTTC.

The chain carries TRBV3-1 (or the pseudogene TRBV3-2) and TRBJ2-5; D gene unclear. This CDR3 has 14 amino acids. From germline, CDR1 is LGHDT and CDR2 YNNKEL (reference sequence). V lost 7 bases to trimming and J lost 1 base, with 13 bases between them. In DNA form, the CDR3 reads TGTGCCAGCACCATTTTGGCGGCCCAAGAGACCCAGTACTTC. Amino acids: CASTILAAQETQYF.

The CDR3 DNA reads as TGTGCCTGGAGGGCCGGGACAGGGCGTGAGCAGTACTTC. Its translation is CAWRAGTGREQYF. The chain links TRBV30 to TRBJ2-7; 9 positions match TRBD1. CDR1 is GTSNPN, CDR2 SVGIG, per germline (reference sequence). The V and J ends lost 3 bases and 7 bases, in that order; junction bases with no gene match: 7. The CDR3 totals 13 residues.

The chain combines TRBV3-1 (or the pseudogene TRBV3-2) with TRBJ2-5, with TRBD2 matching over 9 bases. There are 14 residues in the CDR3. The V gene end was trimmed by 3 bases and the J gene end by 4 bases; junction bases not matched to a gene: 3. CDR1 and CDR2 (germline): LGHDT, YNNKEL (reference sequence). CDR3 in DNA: TGTGCCAGCAGCCAGGCGGGGGGGCGAGAGACCCAGTACTTC. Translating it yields CASSQAGGRETQYF.

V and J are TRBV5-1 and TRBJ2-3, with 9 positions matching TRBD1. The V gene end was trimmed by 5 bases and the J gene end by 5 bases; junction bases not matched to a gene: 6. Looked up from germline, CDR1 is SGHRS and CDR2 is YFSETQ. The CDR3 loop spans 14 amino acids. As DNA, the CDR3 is TGCGCCAGCAGGGGACAGGGTCCGGGAGATACGCAGTATTTT. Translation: CASRGQGPGDTQYF.

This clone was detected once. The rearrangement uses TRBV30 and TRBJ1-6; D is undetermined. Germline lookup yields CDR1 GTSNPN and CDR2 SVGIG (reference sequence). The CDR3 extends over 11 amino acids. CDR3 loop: CDHELNSPLHF. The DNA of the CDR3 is TGTGACCACGAGCTCAATTCACCCCTCCACTTT.

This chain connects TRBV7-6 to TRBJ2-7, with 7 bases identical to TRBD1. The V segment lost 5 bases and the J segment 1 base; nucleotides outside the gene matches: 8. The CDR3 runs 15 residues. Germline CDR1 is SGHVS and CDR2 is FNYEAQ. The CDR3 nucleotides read TGTGCCAGCAGCCGGACAGGTTCTCCATCCTACGAGCAGTACTTC. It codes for CASSRTGSPSYEQYF.

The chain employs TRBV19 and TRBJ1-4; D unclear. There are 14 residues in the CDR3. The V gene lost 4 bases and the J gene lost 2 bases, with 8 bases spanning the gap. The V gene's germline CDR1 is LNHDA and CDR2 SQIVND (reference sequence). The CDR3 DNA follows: TGTGCCAGTAGTACCGGTGCGACTAATGAAAAACTGTTTTTT. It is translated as CASSTGATNEKLFF.